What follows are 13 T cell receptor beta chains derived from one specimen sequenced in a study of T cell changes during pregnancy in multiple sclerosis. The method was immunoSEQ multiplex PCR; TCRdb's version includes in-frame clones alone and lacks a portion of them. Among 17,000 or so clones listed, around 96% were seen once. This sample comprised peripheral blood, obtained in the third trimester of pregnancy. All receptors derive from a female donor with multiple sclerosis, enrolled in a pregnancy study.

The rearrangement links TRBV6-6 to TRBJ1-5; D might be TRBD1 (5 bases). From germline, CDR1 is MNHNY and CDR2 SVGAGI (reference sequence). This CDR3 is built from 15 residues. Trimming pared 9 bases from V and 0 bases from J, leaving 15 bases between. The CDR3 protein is CASRGGGYSNQPQHF. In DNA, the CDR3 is TGTGCCAGTCGGGGGGGTGGTTATAGCAATCAGCCCCAGCATTTT.

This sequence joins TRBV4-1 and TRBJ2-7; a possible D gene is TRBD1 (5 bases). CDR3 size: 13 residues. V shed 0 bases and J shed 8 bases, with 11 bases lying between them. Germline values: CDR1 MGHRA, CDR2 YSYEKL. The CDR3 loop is CASSQDDWGQQYF. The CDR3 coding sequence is TGCGCCAGCAGCCAAGATGATTGGGGCCAGCAGTACTTC.

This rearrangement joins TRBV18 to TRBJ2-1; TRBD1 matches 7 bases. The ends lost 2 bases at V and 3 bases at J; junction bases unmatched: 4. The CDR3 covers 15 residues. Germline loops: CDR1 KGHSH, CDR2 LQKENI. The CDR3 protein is CASSPDRVSYNEQFF. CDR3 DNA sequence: TGTGCCAGCTCACCAGACAGGGTTAGCTACAATGAGCAGTTCTTC.

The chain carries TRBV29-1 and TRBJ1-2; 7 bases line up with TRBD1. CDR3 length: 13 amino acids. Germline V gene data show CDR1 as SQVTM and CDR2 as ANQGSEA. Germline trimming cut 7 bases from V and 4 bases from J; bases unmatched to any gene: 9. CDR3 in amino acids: CSAGDRDGYGYTF. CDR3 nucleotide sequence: TGCAGCGCCGGAGACAGGGATGGCTATGGCTACACCTTC.

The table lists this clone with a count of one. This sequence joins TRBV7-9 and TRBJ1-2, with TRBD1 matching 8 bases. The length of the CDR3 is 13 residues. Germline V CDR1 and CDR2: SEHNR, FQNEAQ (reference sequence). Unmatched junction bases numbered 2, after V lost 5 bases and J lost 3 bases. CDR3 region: CASSLTGDYGYTF. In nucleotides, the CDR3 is TGTGCCAGCAGCCTGACAGGGGACTATGGCTACACCTTC.

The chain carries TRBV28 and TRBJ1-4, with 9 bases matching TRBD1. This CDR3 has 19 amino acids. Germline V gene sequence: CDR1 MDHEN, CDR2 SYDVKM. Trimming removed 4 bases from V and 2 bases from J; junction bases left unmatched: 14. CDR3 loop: CASSSPGTGRGSTNEKLFF. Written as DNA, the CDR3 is TGTGCCAGCAGTTCACCCGGGACAGGGAGAGGTTCTACTAATGAAAAACTGTTTTTT.

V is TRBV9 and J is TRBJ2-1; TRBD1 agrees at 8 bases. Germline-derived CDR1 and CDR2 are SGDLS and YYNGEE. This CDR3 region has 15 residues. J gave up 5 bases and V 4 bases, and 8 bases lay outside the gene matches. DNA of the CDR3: TGTGCCAGCAGCTACCGACAGGGGTTTCACAATGAGCAGTTCTTC. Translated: CASSYRQGFHNEQFF.

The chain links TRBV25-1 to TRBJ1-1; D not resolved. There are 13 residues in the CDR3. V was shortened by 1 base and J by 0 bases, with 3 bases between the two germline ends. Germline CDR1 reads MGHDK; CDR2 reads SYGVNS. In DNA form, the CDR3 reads TGTGCCAGCAGTGAATCTCTGAACACTGAAGCTTTCTTT. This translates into CASSESLNTEAFF.

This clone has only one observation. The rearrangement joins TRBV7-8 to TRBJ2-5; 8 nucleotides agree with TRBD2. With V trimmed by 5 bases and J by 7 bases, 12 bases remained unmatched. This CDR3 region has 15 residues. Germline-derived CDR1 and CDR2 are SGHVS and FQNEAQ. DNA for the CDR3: TGTGCCAGCAGCACAATCGGGACTAGTGGCGTGACCCAGTACTTC. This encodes CASSTIGTSGVTQYF.

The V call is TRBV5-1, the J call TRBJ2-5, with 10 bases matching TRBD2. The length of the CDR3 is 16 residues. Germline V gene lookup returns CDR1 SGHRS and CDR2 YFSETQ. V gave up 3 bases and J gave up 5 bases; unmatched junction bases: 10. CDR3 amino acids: CASSSGLARGMETQYF. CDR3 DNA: TGCGCCAGCAGCTCGGGACTAGCGCGAGGGATGGAGACCCAGTACTTC.

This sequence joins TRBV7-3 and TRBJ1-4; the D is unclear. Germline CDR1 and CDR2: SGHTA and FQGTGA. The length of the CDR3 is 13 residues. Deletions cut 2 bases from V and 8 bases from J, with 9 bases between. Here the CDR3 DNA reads TGTGCCAGCAGCTTAGGGCCAAAAGAAAAACTGTTTTTT. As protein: CASSLGPKEKLFF.

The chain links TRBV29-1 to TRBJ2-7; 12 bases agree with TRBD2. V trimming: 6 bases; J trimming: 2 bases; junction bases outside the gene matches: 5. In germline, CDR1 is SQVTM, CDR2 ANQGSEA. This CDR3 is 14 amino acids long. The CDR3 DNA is TGCAGCGTGGGCACTAGCGGGGGGACCTACGAGCAGTACTTC. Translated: CSVGTSGGTYEQYF.

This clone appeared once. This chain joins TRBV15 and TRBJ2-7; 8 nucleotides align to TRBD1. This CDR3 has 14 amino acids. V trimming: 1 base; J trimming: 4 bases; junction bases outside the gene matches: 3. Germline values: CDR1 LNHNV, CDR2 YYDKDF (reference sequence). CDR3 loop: CATSRATGAYEQYF. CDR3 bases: TGTGCCACCAGCAGAGCGACAGGGGCGTACGAGCAGTACTTC.